The 22 T cell receptor beta chains presented below share a single source sample, sequenced in a study of CD8 T cells in Susac syndrome. Reverse transcription used roughly 0.45 to 1 ug RNA and random hexamers. A single record per CDR3 protein comes from TCRdb applying MiXCR to the immunoSEQ multiplex PCR reads. The sample shows tens of thousands of distinct CDR3 sequences, over 85% of them seen only once. The sample was CD8+ T cells from PBMCs. The receptors here all came from a human donor with Susac syndrome.

This clonotype came up once. The chain links TRBV2 to TRBJ1-6; TRBD1 matches at 8 bases. V was pared by 1 base and J by 3 bases, with 8 bases of the junction left unmatched. Germline V gene lookup returns CDR1 SNHLY and CDR2 FYNNEI. This CDR3 is built from 18 residues. CDR3 residues: CASSEGSPTGVYNSPLHF. CDR3 coding DNA: TGTGCCAGCAGTGAAGGAAGTCCGACAGGGGTCTATAATTCACCCCTCCACTTT.

The chain uses TRBV4-2 and TRBJ2-5; D may be TRBD1 or TRBD2 (6 bases each). Trimming took 0 bases from V and 5 from J, leaving 10 bases between them. This CDR3 comprises 14 residues. Germline assignment: CDR1 LGHNA and CDR2 YNFKEQ. The CDR3 DNA follows: TGTGCCAGCAGCCAAGATCGAGGGGGGGAGACCCAGTACTTC. It specifies CASSQDRGGETQYF.

V and J are TRBV2 and TRBJ2-1; D call uncertain. V was shortened by 1 base and J by 8 bases, with 12 bases between the two germline ends. Germline V gene lookup returns CDR1 SNHLY and CDR2 FYNNEI. The CDR3 runs 14 residues. CDR3 in amino acids: CASSEEISRDEQFF. CDR3 DNA sequence: TGTGCCAGCAGTGAAGAGATTAGCCGAGATGAGCAGTTCTTC.

This rearrangement joins TRBV5-1 to TRBJ1-2; no clear D. Germline loops: CDR1 SGHRS, CDR2 YFSETQ. Between the trimmed V and J ends, which lost 3 bases and 1 base, there was a span of 19 bases. The CDR3 is made up of 17 amino acids. The CDR3 nucleotides read TGCGCCAGCAGCTCCTCGGGCCAATCTCCAATTAACTATGGCTACACCTTC. Protein: CASSSSGQSPINYGYTF.

The chain joins TRBV6-5 to TRBJ1-1; TRBD1 is a possible D gene (5 bases). This CDR3 spans 12 amino acids. Germline assignment: CDR1 MNHEY and CDR2 SVGAGI. Trimming removed 2 bases from V and 11 bases from J, with 12 bases in between. DNA of the CDR3: TGTGCCAGCAGTTACGCCGGGACTAATGCTTTCTTT. It encodes CASSYAGTNAFF.

The chain links TRBV28 to TRBJ1-6, with 7 bases fitting TRBD1. The germline V gene encodes CDR1 MDHEN and CDR2 SYDVKM. CDR3 length equals 12 residues. Losses at the gene ends were 7 bases for V and 8 bases for J; bases not matched to a gene: 2. CDR3 DNA: TGTGCCAGCAACAGGGGATATTCACCCCTCCACTTT. Protein sequence: CASNRGYSPLHF. Using reference TRBV28 and TRBJ1-6 for the parts outside the CDR3, the full variable domain is DVKVTQSSRYLVKRTGEKVFLECVQDMDHENMFWYRQDPGLGLRLIYFSYDVKMKEKGDIPEGYSVSREKKERFSLILESASTNQTSMYLCASNRGYSPLHFGNGTRLTVT.

The chain combines TRBV7-9 with TRBJ2-7, with D perhaps TRBD1 (6 bases). V lost 3 bases, J lost 0 bases, and 15 bases lay in between. Germline lookup yields CDR1 SEHNR and CDR2 FQNEAQ (reference sequence). This CDR3 spans 16 amino acids. For the CDR3, the DNA is TGTGCCAGCAGCTTCTTACAGGGCGCGTCCTCCTACGAGCAGTACTTC. Encoded protein: CASSFLQGASSYEQYF.

The rearrangement uses TRBV12-3 or TRBV12-4 and TRBJ2-5; 9 bases match TRBD2. This CDR3 has 15 residues. J lost 3 bases, V lost 3 bases, and 5 bases had no gene match. The CDR3 DNA reads as TGTGCCAGCAGTTTCGGCGCTAGCGGGGAAGAGACCCAGTACTTC. As protein: CASSFGASGEETQYF.

The gene calls are TRBV6-2 or TRBV6-3 and TRBJ2-7; 8 bases align to TRBD1. Germline V gene lookup returns CDR1 MNHEY and CDR2 SVGEGT. Trimming at V came to 6 bases and at J to 2 bases, leaving 9 bases not matched to a gene. CDR3 length: 15 residues. CDR3 region: CASRGTGPVPYEQYF. CDR3 sequence (DNA): TGTGCCAGCAGGGGGACAGGACCCGTCCCCTACGAGCAGTACTTC.

This clonotype was detected only once. This chain connects TRBV7-2 to TRBJ2-7; D call uncertain. Germline V gene data show CDR1 as SGHTA and CDR2 as FQGNSA. V was trimmed by 2 bases and J by 5 bases, leaving 4 bases between them. This CDR3 region has 11 residues. The CDR3 loop is CASSLYDEQYF. The CDR3 region has the DNA TGTGCCAGCAGCTTATATGACGAGCAGTACTTC.

The CDR3, as DNA: TGTGCCAGTAGTATTATCGGTGGAGGCTACAATGAGCAGTTCTTC. This translates into CASSIIGGGYNEQFF. The V and J genes are TRBV19 and TRBJ2-1; TRBD2 might be the D (5 bases). This CDR3 has 15 residues. Germline lookup yields CDR1 LNHDA and CDR2 SQIVND (reference sequence). Trimming shortened V by 3 bases and J by 3 bases, and 12 bases separated the two germline ends.

This sequence joins TRBV29-1 and TRBJ1-2; D is unresolved. Deletions cut 6 bases from V and 4 bases from J, with 15 bases between. CDR3 length: 13 residues. CDR1 SQVTM and CDR2 ANQGSEA come from the germline V gene. The CDR3 loop reads CSVEPGEGYGYTF. The CDR3 DNA sequence: TGCAGCGTAGAACCCGGGGAGGGCTATGGCTACACCTTC.

This chain connects TRBV11-1 to TRBJ1-1, with D unresolved. V was cut by 0 bases and J by 3 bases, with 11 bases left in between. Germline CDR1 reads SGHAT; CDR2 reads FQDESV (reference sequence). This CDR3 spans 15 amino acids. In DNA, the CDR3 is TGTGCCAGCAGCTTAGCGCTGGAGGCAGACACTGAAGCTTTCTTT. Translation gives CASSLALEADTEAFF.

The V gene is TRBV4-2, the J gene TRBJ2-7; D is undetermined. V lost 0 bases and J lost 3, with 9 bases in between. The germline gives CDR1 LGHNA, CDR2 YNFKEQ. The length of the CDR3 is 14 residues. The CDR3 sequence is CASSQEAGGYEQYF. The CDR3 nucleotides are TGTGCCAGCAGCCAAGAAGCTGGCGGCTACGAGCAGTACTTC.

This clonotype was seen once. The chain carries TRBV7-3 and TRBJ2-3, with 9 bases lining up with TRBD1. Germline V gives CDR1 SGHTA, CDR2 FQGTGA. Germline trimming cut 4 bases from V and 3 bases from J; bases unmatched to any gene: 11. The CDR3 has 17 amino acids. The CDR3 loop is CASSSTSGTGRTDTQYF. The CDR3 region has the DNA TGTGCCAGCAGCTCGACATCCGGGACAGGGCGGACAGATACGCAGTATTTT.

The gene calls are TRBV19 and TRBJ2-3; 15 positions agree with TRBD2. J was trimmed by 1 base and V by 11 bases; bases with no gene match: 16. This CDR3 comprises 19 residues. The germline V gene encodes CDR1 LNHDA and CDR2 SQIVND (reference sequence). CDR3 protein: CAGYPGLAGGDIGTDTQYF. CDR3 in DNA: TGTGCCGGGTACCCGGGACTAGCGGGGGGCGACATCGGCACAGATACGCAGTATTTT. The full variable domain, completed using reference TRBV19 and TRBJ2-3, is DGGITQSPKYLFRKEGQNVTLSCEQNLNHDAMYWYRQDPGQGLRLIYYSQIVNDFQKGDIAEGYSVSREKKESFPLTVTSAQKNPTAFYLCAGYPGLAGGDIGTDTQYFGPGTRLTVL.

V gene TRBV5-6 combines with J gene TRBJ2-1; no firm D call. Per germline, CDR1 SGHDT and CDR2 YYEEEE. V was pared by 1 base and J by 10 bases, with 15 bases between. This CDR3 contains 14 residues. The CDR3 sequence is CASSLSVSVGEQFF. The CDR3 nucleotides read TGTGCCAGCAGCTTGAGCGTCTCCGTAGGGGAGCAGTTCTTC.

The chain links TRBV28 to TRBJ2-7; TRBD2 matches at 10 bases. This CDR3 contains 13 residues. In germline, CDR1 is MDHEN, CDR2 SYDVKM. V lost 7 bases to trimming and J lost 3 bases; unmatched junction nucleotides: 3. CDR3 DNA sequence: TGTGCCAGCAATAGCGGGGGGAACTACGAGCAGTACTTC. It codes for CASNSGGNYEQYF.

This chain joins TRBV6-5 and TRBJ2-7; tentatively, D is TRBD1 (6 bases). Trimming left V 6 bases short and J 2 bases short, with 17 bases between. CDR3 length: 15 residues. Germline V lookup: CDR1 MNHEY, CDR2 SVGAGI. Here the CDR3 reads CASSRTTGLPYEQYF. The CDR3 DNA reads as TGTGCCAGCAGCCGAACCACAGGGTTGCCCTACGAGCAGTACTTC.

The chain links TRBV20-1 to TRBJ2-1; D possibly corresponds to TRBD2 (5 bases). Per the germline V gene, CDR1 is DFQATT and CDR2 is SNEGSKA (reference sequence). V was cut by 6 bases and J by 7 bases, with 19 bases left in between. The CDR3 has 14 residues. The CDR3 loop reads CSAPKPGLENEQFF. CDR3 nucleotide sequence: TGCAGTGCCCCGAAACCCGGACTCGAGAATGAGCAGTTCTTC.

The V gene is TRBV19, the J gene TRBJ1-2, with D perhaps matching TRBD1 (5 bases). The CDR3 loop spans 14 amino acids. Germline CDR1 reads LNHDA; CDR2 reads SQIVND (reference sequence). The ends were cut back, 7 bases at V and 3 bases at J, with 15 bases in the middle. The CDR3, as DNA: TGTGCCAGTAACGAGTGGGGGTTTGACTATGGCTACACCTTC. Protein: CASNEWGFDYGYTF.

About this clonotype itself: One end of the junction is discordant with germline, which a read error may explain. The chain has TRBV5-1 and TRBJ2-7; TRBD2 aligns across 11 bases. Germline CDR1 reads SGHRS; CDR2 reads YFSETQ. This CDR3 spans 15 amino acids. CDR3 in amino acids: CASRLGLAASYEQYF. The CDR3 DNA is TGCGCCAGCAGGTTGGGACTAGCGGCCTCCTACGAGCAGTACTTC.